The source of this TCR beta chain is a study of regulatory T cells in long-lasting Graves disease. General study points: Persistent patients shared more public clonotypes (under 3,000) than newly diagnosed patients (966).

The V end was cut by 5 bases, the J end by 1 base, with 14 bases between. The germline V gene encodes CDR1 SGHAT and CDR2 FQDESV (reference sequence). The CDR3 totals 15 residues. According to the study, TCR beta libraries were built with iRepertoire HTBI primers and CDR3-region Arm-PCR. TCRdb redid the calling of the multiplex PCR reads with MiXCR, one entry per CDR3 protein. The data hold about 540,000 distinct CDR3 sequences, with about 13% observed a single time. As for time point: newly diagnosed GD, antithyroid drugs for less than 3 months. Extracted RNA from PBMCs served as the source of the TCR library. This clonotype was seen ten or more times. Its antigen remains unidentified. This same sample was also part of a study on T cells in Graves' hyperthyroidism and ophthalmopathy. Per that paper: Those patients with uncontrolled infection, other autoimmune disease, pregnancy or lactation were excluded.

The source of this sequence is a man aged 30-40 years with Graves disease. The chain joins TRBV11-1 to TRBJ2-5; D not certain. Sample: peripheral blood mononuclear cells (PBMCs), taken at new diagnosis, from a patient treated with antithyroid drugs. The CDR3 coding sequence is TGTGCCAGCAGCCTAAATGAAATCAGCCAAGAGACCCAGTACTTC. This gives the protein CASSLNEISQETQYF.